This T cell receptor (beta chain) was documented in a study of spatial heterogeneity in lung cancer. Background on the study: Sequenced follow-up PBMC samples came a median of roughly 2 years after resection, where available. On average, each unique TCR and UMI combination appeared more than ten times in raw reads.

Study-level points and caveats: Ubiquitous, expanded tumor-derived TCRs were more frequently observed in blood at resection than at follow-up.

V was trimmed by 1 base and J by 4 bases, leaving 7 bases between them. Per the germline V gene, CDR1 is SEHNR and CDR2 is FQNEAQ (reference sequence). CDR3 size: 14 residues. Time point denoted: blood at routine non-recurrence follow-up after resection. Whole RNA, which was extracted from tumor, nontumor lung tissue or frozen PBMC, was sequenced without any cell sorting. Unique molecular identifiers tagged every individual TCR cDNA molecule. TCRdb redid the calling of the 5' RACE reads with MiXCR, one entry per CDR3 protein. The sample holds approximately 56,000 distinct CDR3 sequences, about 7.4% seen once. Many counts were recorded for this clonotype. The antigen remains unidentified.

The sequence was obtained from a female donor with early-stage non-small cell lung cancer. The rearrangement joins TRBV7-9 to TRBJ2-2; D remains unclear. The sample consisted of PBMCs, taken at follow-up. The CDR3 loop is CASSLGLSTGELFF. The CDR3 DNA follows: TGTGCCAGCAGCTTAGGGTTGAGCACCGGGGAGCTGTTTTTT.